The 10 T cell receptor beta chains below all came from one sample that was sequenced in a study of T cells in women clearing cervical HPV infection. Data came from immunoSEQ multiplex PCR; TCRdb stores just in-frame clones and leaves some out. The table lists 30,000 or so clones, with around 6.6% in the top ten. The specimen was blood buffy coat. These TCRs come from a woman aged 18 to 75 with a cervical HPV16 infection that either progressed to CIN3+ or cleared (not recorded which).

A note on this clone: Read data end 3 residues before the CDR3 end; the end is taken from the germline J gene. The chain has TRBV5-4 and TRBJ2-1; perhaps TRBD2 as D (5 bases). Germline CDR1 is SGHNT and CDR2 is YYREEE (reference sequence). The CDR3 is made up of 14 amino acids. V lost 2 bases to trimming and J lost 5 bases, with 11 bases between them. CDR3 protein: CASSFRTGNNEQFF. The DNA read from the CDR3 is TGTGCCAGCAGCTTTAGGACTGGAAACAATGAG.

Regarding this clone: The read ends 3 residues early relative to the CDR3; the germline J gene fills the gap. The V gene is TRBV27, the J gene TRBJ2-3; 7 bases line up with TRBD1. After removal of 0 bases from V and 3 bases from J, the junction contained 6 bases not matched to a gene. The CDR3 spans 16 residues. Germline CDR1 and CDR2: MNHEY and SMNVEV (reference sequence). The DNA read from the CDR3 is TGTGCCAGCAGTTTATCCCCAACAGGGGCTACAGATACG. Its protein product is CASSLSPTGATDT. The whole CDR3 is CASSLSPTGATDTQYF.

Turning to this clone: The read falls 3 residues short of the CDR3 end, and the missing part is taken from the germline J gene. The chain has TRBV7-9 and TRBJ1-1; 7 bases agree with TRBD1. The CDR3 contains 15 residues. CDR1 is SEHNR and CDR2 is FQNEAQ in the germline V gene (reference sequence). The part of the CDR3 DNA that was read is TGTGCCAGCAGCTTAGGGAACAGGGGCCTTCGGGAA. Protein: CASSLGNRGLRE. The CDR3 in full is CASSLGNRGLREAFF.

As regards this clone: The missing CDR3 end, 3 residues past where the read stops, is filled in from the germline J gene. This chain joins TRBV30 and TRBJ1-3, with a possible D match to TRBD1 (6 bases). The CDR3 totals 15 residues. Germline V gives CDR1 GTSNPN, CDR2 SVGIG (reference sequence). The V end lost 0 bases, the J end lost 8 bases, and 17 bases lay between the germline ends. The CDR3 spells CAWSVGGGETDTIYF. The DNA read from the CDR3 is TGTGCCTGGAGTGTCGGAGGGGGAGAAACGGACACC.

With respect to this clone: Read sequence stops 3 residues before the CDR3 end, and the germline J gene provides the missing end. V gene TRBV4-2 combines with J gene TRBJ2-3, with D possibly TRBD2 on 5 matching bases. The CDR3 has 15 residues. V was trimmed by 1 base and J by 2 bases, leaving 10 bases between them. Germline-derived CDR1 and CDR2 are LGHNA and YNFKEQ. This CDR3 is CASSQVKRSTDTQYF. CDR3 bases read: TGTGCCAGCAGCCAAGTGAAGCGGTCCACAGATACG.

Concerning this clone itself: The observed sequence ends 3 residues before the CDR3 terminus, with the missing tail filled in from the germline J gene. The genes are TRBV5-5 and TRBJ2-5; 8 nucleotides align to TRBD1. The V segment lost 7 bases and the J segment 5 bases; nucleotides outside the gene matches: 13. The CDR3 totals 15 residues. The germline CDR1 and CDR2 sequences are SGHKS and YYEKEE (reference sequence). The CDR3 spells CASAPTGDRGETQYF. The covered CDR3 bases are TGTGCCAGCGCCCCGACAGGGGACCGGGGGGAGACC.

In regard to this clone: The CDR3 end falls 3 residues outside the read, so it is completed with the germline J gene. Other DNA sequences in the sample encode the same CDR3. The gene calls are TRBV19 and TRBJ2-5, with TRBD1 matching over 7 bases. With 1 base clipped from V and 5 bases from J, the junction kept 4 bases outside the gene matches. The germline V gene has CDR1 LNHDA and CDR2 SQIVND (reference sequence). This CDR3 spans 14 amino acids. This CDR3 reads CASSIGQGEETQYF. The sequenced CDR3 bases are TGTGCCAGTAGTATAGGACAGGGCGAGGAGACC.

Notes on this clone: The sequence runs out 3 residues before the end of the CDR3; the remainder is reconstructed from the germline J gene. The V and J genes are TRBV6-4 and TRBJ2-3, with 7 bases matching TRBD1. Trimming took 8 bases from V and 4 from J; bases not matched to a gene: 9. The CDR3 totals 14 residues. Germline V gene data show CDR1 as MRHNA and CDR2 as SNTAGT. This chain's CDR3 is CASGTDRDPDTQYF. Partial CDR3 DNA: TGTGCCAGCGGAACCGACAGGGACCCAGATACG.

Notes on this clone: The CDR3 end is not reached by the read, which stops 3 residues before it; the germline J gene fills it in. The rearrangement joins TRBV30 to TRBJ1-2; TRBD1 is a possible D gene (6 bases). Germline-derived CDR1 and CDR2 are GTSNPN and SVGIG (reference sequence). V was clipped by 4 bases and J by 3 bases, with 12 bases between them. The CDR3 consists of 13 residues. The CDR3 sequence: CAWKDRNYYGYTF. CDR3 DNA, as far as it was read: TGTGCCTGGAAAGACAGGAACTACTATGGC.

Notes on this clone: The read is 3 residues too short to cover the CDR3 end, so that end is filled in from the germline J gene. The chain is built from TRBV20-1 and TRBJ1-3, with D hard to call. The V end lost 0 bases, the J end lost 2 bases, and 8 bases lay between the germline ends. This CDR3 is built from 14 residues. The germline V gene has CDR1 DFQATT and CDR2 SNEGSKA (reference sequence). The sequenced part of the CDR3 DNA is TGCAGTGCTAGAGATGACTGGGCTGGAAACACC. Translation gives CSARDDWAGNT. The whole CDR3 reads CSARDDWAGNTIYF.